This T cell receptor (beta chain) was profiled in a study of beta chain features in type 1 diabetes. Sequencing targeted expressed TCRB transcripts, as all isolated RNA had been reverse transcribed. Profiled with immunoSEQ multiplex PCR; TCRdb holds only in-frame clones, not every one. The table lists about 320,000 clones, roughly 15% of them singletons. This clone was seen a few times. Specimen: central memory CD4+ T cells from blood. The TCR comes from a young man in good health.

The CDR3 sequence is CASSLADPGDTQYF. In DNA form, the CDR3 reads TGCGCCAGCAGCTTGGCCGACCCGGGAGATACGCAGTATTTT. The chain uses TRBV5-1 and TRBJ2-3; D is unresolved. Trimming took off 0 bases at V and 5 bases at J, with 10 bases between the two ends. Germline loops: CDR1 SGHRS, CDR2 YFSETQ. The CDR3 covers 14 residues.